The 27 T cell receptor beta chains reported below all come from one sample, sequenced in a study of blood T cell repertoires in COVID-19. Assay: immunoSEQ multiplex PCR; the TCRdb copy retains only in-frame clones and omits some. Of under 200,000 clones listed, approximately 86% are singletons. The specimen was peripheral blood. The receptors were sampled from a man in his 70s with acute or convalescent COVID-19.

V is TRBV30 and J is TRBJ1-5; no reliable D call. Germline V gene sequence: CDR1 GTSNPN, CDR2 SVGIG (reference sequence). The V gene lost 0 bases and the J gene lost 9 bases, with 12 bases spanning the gap. There are 13 residues in the CDR3. In DNA, the CDR3 is TGTGCCTGGAGTGTTTCAGACTCGGGGCCCCAGCATTTT. Encoded protein: CAWSVSDSGPQHF.

The genes are TRBV2 and TRBJ2-7, with D maybe TRBD1 (5 bases). This CDR3 is 14 amino acids long. V lost 9 bases to trimming and J lost 5 bases, with 20 bases between them. Germline V lookup: CDR1 SNHLY, CDR2 FYNNEI. The CDR3 DNA sequence: TGTGCCAGTACGTATCAAGGGGAATACCACGAGCAGTACTTC. It codes for CASTYQGEYHEQYF.

The genes are TRBV3-1 (or the pseudogene TRBV3-2) and TRBJ2-1, with D tentatively TRBD2 (6 bases). In germline, CDR1 is LGHDT, CDR2 YNNKEL (reference sequence). The CDR3 runs 13 residues. Trimming shortened V by 4 bases and J by 2 bases, and 6 bases separated the two germline ends. CDR3 region: CASSPSAYNEQFF. As DNA, the CDR3 is TGTGCCAGCAGCCCTAGCGCCTACAATGAGCAGTTCTTC.

V and J are TRBV11-2 and TRBJ2-1; 7 bases are shared with TRBD1. This CDR3 is built from 14 residues. Germline trimming cut 5 bases from V and 1 base from J; bases unmatched to any gene: 2. The germline CDR1 and CDR2 sequences are SGHAT and FQNNGV. The DNA of the CDR3 is TGTGCCAGCAGCCCGGGACAGTCCTACAATGAGCAGTTCTTC. It translates to CASSPGQSYNEQFF. The whole variable domain, filled in from reference TRBV11-2 and TRBJ2-1, reads EAGVAQSPRYKIIEKRQSVAFWCNPISGHATLYWYQQILGQGPKLLIQFQNNGVVDDSQLPKDRFSAERLKGVDSTLKIQPAKLEDSAVYLCASSPGQSYNEQFFGPGTRLTVL.

The V gene is TRBV6-5, the J gene TRBJ2-2, with D tentatively TRBD2 (6 bases). CDR1 is MNHEY and CDR2 is SVGAGI in the germline V gene. V was shortened by 4 bases and J by 5 bases, with 8 bases between the two germline ends. This CDR3 has 13 amino acids. CDR3 sequence (DNA): TGTGCCAGCAGTTCCGGGGGTACCGGGGAGCTGTTTTTT. Protein: CASSSGGTGELFF.

The rearrangement joins TRBV9 to TRBJ1-1, with D perhaps TRBD1 (5 bases). The CDR3 is 14 residues long. CDR1 is SGDLS, CDR2 YYNGEE, per germline. V lost 4 bases and J 4 bases, leaving 14 bases between the germline ends. The CDR3 region is CASSPAGESTEAFF. In DNA form, the CDR3 reads TGTGCCAGCAGCCCAGCGGGGGAGAGCACTGAAGCTTTCTTT.

The rearrangement joins TRBV29-1 to TRBJ2-5; 8 positions match TRBD2. V trimming: 7 bases; J trimming: 1 base; junction bases outside the gene matches: 2. Per germline, CDR1 SQVTM and CDR2 ANQGSEA. CDR3 size: 12 residues. Here the CDR3 reads CSASGGQETQYF. The CDR3 region has the DNA TGCAGCGCCAGCGGGGGCCAAGAGACCCAGTACTTC. The full variable domain, with the rest looked up from reference TRBV29-1 and TRBJ2-5, is SAVISQKPSRDICQRGTSLTIQCQVDSQVTMMFWYRQQPGQSLTLIATANQGSEATYESGFVIDKFPISRPNLTFSTLTVSNMSPEDSSIYLCSASGGQETQYFGPGTRLLVL.

The CDR3 here is CASSLAEGADYGYTF. The CDR3, as DNA: TGTGCCAGCAGCTTAGCGGAAGGAGCGGACTATGGCTACACCTTC. The chain has TRBV7-2 and TRBJ1-2; D is unresolved. Germline loops: CDR1 SGHTA, CDR2 FQGNSA. The CDR3 contains 15 residues. Trimming left V 0 bases short and J 3 bases short, with 11 bases between.

The chain employs TRBV2 and TRBJ2-6, with 7 bases matching TRBD1. With V trimmed by 9 bases and J by 0 bases, 2 bases remained unmatched. Per germline, CDR1 SNHLY and CDR2 FYNNEI. The length of the CDR3 is 14 residues. In nucleotides, the CDR3 is TGTGCCAGAGGGACAGTCTCTGGGGCCAACGTCCTGACTTTC. Translating gives CARGTVSGANVLTF.

This rearrangement joins TRBV7-2 to TRBJ2-3; TRBD2 aligns across 9 bases. V was clipped by 5 bases and J by 1 base; unmatched bases: 4. Germline lookup yields CDR1 SGHTA and CDR2 FQGNSA. The CDR3 length is 15 residues. CDR3 protein: CASSLRTSGTDTQYF. The CDR3 coding sequence is TGTGCCAGCAGCCTCCGGACTAGCGGCACAGATACGCAGTATTTT.

This rearrangement joins TRBV20-1 to TRBJ1-1, with no clear D. CDR3 length equals 14 residues. Germline values: CDR1 DFQATT, CDR2 SNEGSKA (reference sequence). V gave up 3 bases and J gave up 3 bases, with 14 bases separating them. The CDR3 here is CSASGWRQDTEAFF. In nucleotides, the CDR3 is TGCAGTGCTAGTGGATGGAGGCAAGACACTGAAGCTTTCTTT.

The gene calls are TRBV7-8 and TRBJ2-2, with 7 positions matching TRBD2. CDR3 size: 17 residues. The V and J ends lost 2 bases and 0 bases, in that order; junction bases with no gene match: 6. Per the germline V gene, CDR1 is SGHVS and CDR2 is FQNEAQ. The CDR3 sequence: CASSLLPGTTNTGELFF. In DNA form, the CDR3 reads TGTGCCAGCAGCTTACTCCCCGGGACTACGAACACCGGGGAGCTGTTTTTT. Variable domain in full (rest from reference TRBV7-8 and TRBJ2-2): GAGVSQSPRYKVAKRGQDVALRCDPISGHVSLFWYQQALGQGPEFLTYFQNEAQLDKSGLPSDRFFAERPEGSVSTLKIQRTQQEDSAVYLCASSLLPGTTNTGELFFGEGSRLTVL.

This clone was counted once. The chain has TRBV15 and TRBJ2-2; D is undetermined. Germline CDR1 is LNHNV and CDR2 is YYDKDF (reference sequence). This CDR3 region has 13 residues. V shed 0 bases and J shed 6 bases, with 5 bases lying between them. The CDR3 here is CATSRDPAGELFF. The CDR3 coding sequence is TGTGCCACCAGCAGAGACCCAGCCGGGGAGCTGTTTTTT.

The V and J genes are TRBV5-1 and TRBJ2-3, with TRBD2 as a possible D gene (5 bases). This CDR3 is 15 amino acids long. Germline V gives CDR1 SGHRS, CDR2 YFSETQ. V shed 4 bases and J shed 7 bases, with 19 bases lying between them. The CDR3, as DNA: TGCGCCAGCAGCGGCGGGCCTCCCGGGGAAAATACGCAGTATTTT. It specifies CASSGGPPGENTQYF.

V is TRBV30 and J is TRBJ1-2; TRBD1 agrees at 7 bases. This CDR3 has 15 residues. J gave up 4 bases and V 1 base, and 9 bases lay outside the gene matches. Germline V gene data show CDR1 as GTSNPN and CDR2 as SVGIG (reference sequence). CDR3 in amino acids: CAWSGPGQILYGYTF. The CDR3 DNA reads as TGTGCCTGGAGTGGTCCGGGACAGATTCTCTATGGCTACACCTTC.

The J gene is TRBJ1-6, the V gene TRBV6-5, with TRBD1 as a possible D gene (6 bases). The V and J ends lost 2 bases and 10 bases respectively, with 15 bases between them. CDR1 is MNHEY and CDR2 is SVGAGI in the germline V gene. The CDR3 covers 15 residues. CDR3 DNA: TGTGCCAGCAGTTACGGTGTCAGGGGTGGGTCACCCCTCCACTTT. Its protein is CASSYGVRGGSPLHF.

The rearrangement joins TRBV6-2 or TRBV6-3 to TRBJ1-5; 7 bases agree with TRBD1. Germline V gene lookup returns CDR1 MNHEY and CDR2 SVGEGT. Trimming at V came to 6 bases and at J to 6 bases, leaving 8 bases not matched to a gene. This CDR3 spans 14 amino acids. CDR3 bases: TGTGCCAGCAGCCCGACAGGGCATCGTCAGCCCCAGCATTTT. It is translated as CASSPTGHRQPQHF.

V gene TRBV5-6 combines with J gene TRBJ2-6; D is perhaps TRBD1 (6 bases). The CDR3 extends over 15 amino acids. The germline V and J ends were trimmed by 5 bases and 2 bases, with 11 bases remaining between them. Germline CDR1 is SGHDT and CDR2 is YYEEEE. The CDR3 is CASSLQGAGANVLTF. In DNA form, the CDR3 reads TGTGCCAGCAGTCTACAGGGAGCTGGGGCCAACGTCCTGACTTTC.

The V call is TRBV6-5, the J call TRBJ2-7; TRBD2 agrees at 12 bases. Germline V CDR1 and CDR2: MNHEY, SVGAGI. This CDR3 is built from 15 residues. The V gene end was trimmed by 4 bases and the J gene end by 7 bases; junction bases not matched to a gene: 8. For the CDR3, the DNA is TGTGCCAGCAGTTCCCGACTAGCGGGGGCTCGGGAGCAGTACTTC. Its protein is CASSSRLAGAREQYF.

The chain is built from TRBV20-1 and TRBJ2-7; 8 bases fit TRBD2. The CDR3 contains 13 residues. The germline gives CDR1 DFQATT, CDR2 SNEGSKA (reference sequence). V lost 3 bases to trimming and J lost 9 bases; unmatched junction nucleotides: 10. CDR3 DNA sequence: TGCAGTGCTAGTTCAGGACTAGCAGACGGGCAGTACTTC. Amino acids: CSASSGLADGQYF.

The genes are TRBV4-1 and TRBJ2-1, with TRBD2 matching over 10 bases. From germline, CDR1 is MGHRA and CDR2 YSYEKL. The CDR3 has 16 residues. The J segment lost 5 bases and the V segment lost 0 bases, leaving 4 bases of the junction unmatched. The CDR3 coding sequence is TGCGCCAGCAGCCAAGATGGGAGCGGGAGGGACAATGAGCAGTTCTTC. This gives the protein CASSQDGSGRDNEQFF.

V gene TRBV9 combines with J gene TRBJ2-7; 10 bases align to TRBD2. V was clipped by 3 bases and J by 5 bases; unmatched bases: 11. CDR1 SGDLS and CDR2 YYNGEE come from the germline V gene. This CDR3 has 16 residues. The CDR3 DNA reads as TGTGCCAGCAGCGCTTTTGGGCCTAGCGGGAGTGACGAGCAGTACTTC. Protein product: CASSAFGPSGSDEQYF.

The chain recombines TRBV5-4 with TRBJ1-2; possibly TRBD1 for D (6 bases). The CDR3 extends over 13 amino acids. Trimming left V 4 bases short and J 8 bases short, with 15 bases between. Per the germline V gene, CDR1 is SGHNT and CDR2 is YYREEE (reference sequence). CDR3 in amino acids: CASSRDRPGGYTF. The CDR3 DNA reads as TGTGCCAGCAGCCGCGACAGGCCCGGGGGCTACACCTTC.

The chain recombines TRBV7-9 with TRBJ2-3; D is perhaps TRBD1 (5 bases). CDR1 and CDR2 (germline): SEHNR, FQNEAQ (reference sequence). This CDR3 spans 15 amino acids. Trimming took off 0 bases at V and 6 bases at J, with 13 bases between the two ends. CDR3 in DNA: TGTGCCAGCAGCTTAGCCAGGGCGGTAGTGGATACGCAGTATTTT. Translated, it gives CASSLARAVVDTQYF.

This chain uses TRBV5-1 with TRBJ2-3; D not certain. There are 15 residues in the CDR3. The germline V gene encodes CDR1 SGHRS and CDR2 YFSETQ. Trimming took off 4 bases at V and 2 bases at J, with 14 bases between the two ends. CDR3 amino acids: CASSQDRTSTDTQYF. CDR3 nucleotide sequence: TGCGCCAGCAGCCAGGATCGCACATCCACAGATACGCAGTATTTT.

This chain links TRBV28 with TRBJ1-2, with D perhaps TRBD1 (6 bases). CDR3 length: 15 residues. V shed 6 bases and J shed 4 bases, with 18 bases lying between them. Germline CDR1 and CDR2: MDHEN and SYDVKM. The CDR3 protein is CASSLDGRGAYGYTF. CDR3 in DNA: TGTGCCAGCAGCCTGGACGGGCGGGGGGCCTATGGCTACACCTTC.

CDR3 sequence (DNA): TGTGCCAGCAGGGGTTCCGGGACACTCTATGGCTACACCTTC. Its translation is CASRGSGTLYGYTF. J is TRBJ1-2 and V is TRBV9; D perhaps matches TRBD1 (6 bases). The germline CDR1 and CDR2 sequences are SGDLS and YYNGEE. This CDR3 spans 14 amino acids. Trimming stripped 5 bases from V and 4 bases from J, with 15 bases between.